The next 14 T cell receptor beta chains were all read from a single sample in a study of tumor-infiltrating lymphocytes in primary liver carcinoma. With roughly 540 ng total RNA as template and a constant-region primer, TCR beta cDNA was made. Each TCR beta library was derived from three nested multiplex PCR rounds that employed slightly modified ARM-PCR. It was with TRBV1-TRBV30 forward primers and a C-beta reverse primer that the first two PCR rounds were run, at around 9 cycles each. TCRdb recomputed calls from the multiplex PCR reads with MiXCR, one row per CDR3 protein. In the table there are approximately 110,000 distinct CDR3 sequences, 60% to 80% of which are singletons. From unsorted bulk tissue weighing about 20-33 mg, DNA and RNA were co-extracted. Sequenced material: liver tumor tissue from sampling region 3. The subset here: tumor region T3, left-lateral pole. The receptors shown here come from a woman aged 55-69 years with primary liver carcinoma and hepatitis B virus infection.

Comment on this clonotype: The junction differs from germline at one of its ends, possibly a read error. The gene calls are TRBV10-3 and TRBJ2-5; D is unclear. CDR1 ENHRY and CDR2 SYGVKD come from the germline V gene. This CDR3 has 13 amino acids. CDR3 loop: CAIGEIPEETQYF. CDR3 DNA sequence: TGTGCCATCGGTGAAATCCCTGAAGAGACCCAGTACTTC.

On this clonotype: A much larger clone lies a single base off, so this may be a read error. The chain carries TRBV5-1 and TRBJ1-1; D not resolved. The CDR3 runs to 15 residues. Germline V gene data show CDR1 as SGHRS and CDR2 as YFSETQ. The CDR3 here is CSSSHLGLERTEAFF. For the CDR3, the DNA is TGCTCCAGCAGCCACCTGGGCCTTGAGCGGACTGAAGCTTTCTTT.

The chain recombines TRBV30 with TRBJ1-1; 9 nucleotides agree with TRBD1. This CDR3 spans 15 amino acids. Trimming removed 2 bases from V and 3 bases from J; junction bases left unmatched: 7. Germline loops: CDR1 GTSNPN, CDR2 SVGIG (reference sequence). The CDR3 sequence is CAWSSRTGAYTEAFF. The CDR3 DNA is TGTGCCTGGAGTTCTAGGACAGGGGCTTACACTGAAGCTTTCTTT.

Remarks on this clonotype: This may come from a read error, since a much larger clone is one base off. The chain uses TRBV6-1 and TRBJ1-2; D unresolved. Trimming removed 3 bases at V and 7 bases at J, with 6 bases between. The CDR3 length is 11 residues. In germline, CDR1 is MNHNS, CDR2 SASEGT. The CDR3 sequence is CASSDCVGYTF. CDR3 in DNA: TGTGCCAGCAGTGATTGTGTTGGCTACACCTTC.

This clonotype was picked up many times. The genes are TRBV5-1 and TRBJ2-1, with TRBD2 matching over 7 bases. J gave up 4 bases and V 0 bases, and 7 bases lay outside the gene matches. The CDR3 runs 16 residues. Germline CDR1 is SGHRS and CDR2 is YFSETQ. The CDR3 loop reads CASSLAMAGAYNEQFF. The CDR3 DNA reads as TGCGCCAGCAGCTTGGCAATGGCGGGAGCGTACAATGAGCAGTTCTTC.

Notes on this clonotype: A much larger clonotype is one base distant, so this may be a read error. This rearrangement joins TRBV12-3 or TRBV12-4 to TRBJ1-2; the match to TRBD1 covers 10 bases. The CDR3 is made up of 14 amino acids. As DNA, the CDR3 is TGTGCCAGCACTCCGGGACAGGGGTACTATGGCTACATCTTC. The encoded protein is CASTPGQGYYGYIF.

Of note for this clonotype: Compared with germline, one end of the junction differs, possibly owing to a read error. The rearrangement links TRBV6-5 to TRBJ1-5; 8 bases are shared with TRBD1. Germline V CDR1 and CDR2: MNHEY, SVGAGI. The CDR3 is 16 residues long. DNA of the CDR3: TGTGCCAGCAGTAGATTCAGGACAGGGAACAATCAGCCCCTGCATTTT. Protein sequence: CASSRFRTGNNQPLHF.

Regarding this clonotype: Mismatch with germline at one junction end may stem from a read error. The CDR3 region is CASSGGSHQPQHF. DNA of the CDR3: TGTGCTAGCAGCGGGGGTTCCCATCAGCCCCAGCATTTT. This chain links TRBV12-3 or TRBV12-4 with TRBJ1-5, with D possibly being TRBD1 (5 bases). The CDR3 is 13 amino acids.

As regards this clonotype: A junction end diverges from the germline sequence, so it may reflect a read error. The J gene is TRBJ2-6, the V gene TRBV11-2; 8 bases agree with TRBD1. This CDR3 has 15 amino acids. Per the germline V gene, CDR1 is SGHAT and CDR2 is FQNNGV. CDR3 DNA: TGTGACAGCACCTTGACAGGGGATGAGGCCAACGTCCTGACTTTC. Residues: CDSTLTGDEANVLTF.

A note on this clonotype: Given the absence of the conserved phenylalanine or tryptophan at the CDR3 end, a read error is likely. The chain recombines TRBV11-3 with TRBJ1-1; D not certain. Per germline, CDR1 SGHNT and CDR2 YENEEA. Trimming stripped 1 base from V and 6 bases from J, with 15 bases between. This CDR3 is 15 amino acids long. The CDR3 coding sequence is TGTGCCAGCAGCTTAGGGGCTCGTCGGTACTCTGAAGCTTTCTAT. It is translated as CASSLGARRYSEAFY.

Comments on this clonotype: In this CDR3 the conserved last residue, phenylalanine or tryptophan, is missing, so a read error is likely. This chain connects TRBV11-3 to TRBJ2-1; D is tentatively TRBD1 or TRBD2 (6 bases each). Germline V gene lookup returns CDR1 SGHNT and CDR2 YENEEA. V gave up 1 base and J gave up 8 bases, with 21 bases separating them. The CDR3 is made up of 17 amino acids. CDR3 sequence reads: CASSLGRGQWGVDEQFS. CDR3 DNA: TGTGCCAGCAGCTTAGGTCGGGGGCAGTGGGGTGTCGATGAGCAGTTCTCT.

Ten or more counts support this clonotype. This rearrangement joins TRBV12-3 or TRBV12-4 to TRBJ2-2; no clear D. The CDR3 length is 14 residues. The germline V and J ends were trimmed by 7 bases and 0 bases, with 9 bases remaining between them. Written as DNA, the CDR3 is TGTGCCAGCATTAAGGTCCCGAACACCGGGGAGCTGTTTTTT. Its translation: CASIKVPNTGELFF.

In regard to this clonotype: At one boundary the junction diverges from the germline segment, which might be a read error. This chain joins TRBV20-1 and TRBJ2-2, with D perhaps given as TRBD1 or TRBD2 (6 bases each). Germline V lookup: CDR1 DFQATT, CDR2 SNEGSKA (reference sequence). This CDR3 contains 15 residues. CDR3 region: CSAGGGGTNTGKLFF. CDR3 nucleotide sequence: TGCAGTGCCGGAGGAGGGGGGACGAACACCGGGAAGCTGTTTTTT.

This clonotype appeared once. A single base separates this from a much larger clone, so it may be a read error. V usage is TRBV12-3 or TRBV12-4 and J usage is TRBJ2-6, with D possibly matching TRBD2 (5 bases). The CDR3 length is 17 residues. V shed 5 bases and J shed 3 bases, with 17 bases lying between them. Written as DNA, the CDR3 is TGTGCCAGCAGTATATTGCCAGAGGGCAGTGGGGCCAACGTCCTGACTTTC. As protein: CASSILPEGSGANVLTF.